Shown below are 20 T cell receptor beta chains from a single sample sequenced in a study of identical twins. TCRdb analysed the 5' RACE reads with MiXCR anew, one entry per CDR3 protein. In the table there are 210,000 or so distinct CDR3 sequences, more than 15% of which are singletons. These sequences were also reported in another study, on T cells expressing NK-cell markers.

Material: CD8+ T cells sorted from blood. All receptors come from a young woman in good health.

This CDR3 reads CAGRTALVDGYTF. Written as DNA, the CDR3 is TGTGCCGGGCGGACTGCGTTGGTCGATGGCTACACCTTC. The chain couples TRBV30 to TRBJ1-2; D gene uncertain. CDR1 and CDR2 (germline): GTSNPN, SVGIG (reference sequence). The CDR3 totals 13 residues. The germline V and J ends were trimmed by 8 bases and 6 bases, with 19 bases remaining between them.

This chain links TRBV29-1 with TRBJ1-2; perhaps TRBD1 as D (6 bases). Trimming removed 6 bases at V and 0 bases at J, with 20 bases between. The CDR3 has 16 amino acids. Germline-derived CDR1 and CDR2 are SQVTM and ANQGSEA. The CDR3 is CSVNAPNREANYGYTF. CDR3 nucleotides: TGCAGCGTCAATGCACCCAACAGGGAAGCTAACTATGGCTACACCTTC.

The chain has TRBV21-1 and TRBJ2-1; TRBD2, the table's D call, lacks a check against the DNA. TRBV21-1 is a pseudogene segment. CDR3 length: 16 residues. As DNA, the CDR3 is TGTGCCAGCAGCAAAGAGGTTAGCGGAGCCTACAATGAGCAGTTCTTC. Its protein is CASSKEVSGAYNEQFF.

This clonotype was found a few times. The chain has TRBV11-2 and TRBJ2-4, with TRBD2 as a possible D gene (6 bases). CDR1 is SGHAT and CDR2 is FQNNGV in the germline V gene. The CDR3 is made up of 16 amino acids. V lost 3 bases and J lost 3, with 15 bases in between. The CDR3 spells CASSLKHTGGKNIQYF. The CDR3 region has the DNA TGTGCCAGCAGCTTGAAGCATACCGGGGGCAAAAACATTCAGTACTTC.

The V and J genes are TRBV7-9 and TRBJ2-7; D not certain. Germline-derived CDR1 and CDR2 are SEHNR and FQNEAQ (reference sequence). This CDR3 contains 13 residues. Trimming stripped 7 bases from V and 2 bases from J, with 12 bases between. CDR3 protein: CASTGPSTYEQYF. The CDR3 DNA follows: TGTGCCAGCACAGGTCCATCTACCTACGAGCAGTACTTC.

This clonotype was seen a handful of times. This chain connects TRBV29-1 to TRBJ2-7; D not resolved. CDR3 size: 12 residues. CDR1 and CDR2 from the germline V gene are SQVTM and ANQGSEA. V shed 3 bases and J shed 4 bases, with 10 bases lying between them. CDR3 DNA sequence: TGCAGCGTTGAGATTGGCGGTTACGAGCAGTACTTC. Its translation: CSVEIGGYEQYF.

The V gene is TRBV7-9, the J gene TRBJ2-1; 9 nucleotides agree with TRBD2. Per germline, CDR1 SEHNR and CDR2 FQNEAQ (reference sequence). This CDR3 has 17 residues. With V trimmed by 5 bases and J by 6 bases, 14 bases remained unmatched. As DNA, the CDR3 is TGTGCCAGCAGCACATATACCCTAGGCGGGAGGGTCAATGAGCAGTTCTTC. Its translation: CASSTYTLGGRVNEQFF.

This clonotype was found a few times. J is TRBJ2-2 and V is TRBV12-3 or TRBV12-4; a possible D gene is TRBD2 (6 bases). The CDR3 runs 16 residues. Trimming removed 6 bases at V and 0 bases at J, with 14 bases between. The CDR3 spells CASSHRGAANTGELFF. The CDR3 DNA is TGTGCCAGCAGCCATCGCGGGGCCGCGAACACCGGGGAGCTGTTTTTT.

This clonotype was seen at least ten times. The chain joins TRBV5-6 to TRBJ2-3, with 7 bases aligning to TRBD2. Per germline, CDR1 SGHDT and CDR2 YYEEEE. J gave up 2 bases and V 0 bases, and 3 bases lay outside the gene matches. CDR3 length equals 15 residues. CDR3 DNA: TGTGCCAGCAGCTTGGCGGGAGGCCTCACAGATACGCAGTATTTT. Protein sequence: CASSLAGGLTDTQYF.

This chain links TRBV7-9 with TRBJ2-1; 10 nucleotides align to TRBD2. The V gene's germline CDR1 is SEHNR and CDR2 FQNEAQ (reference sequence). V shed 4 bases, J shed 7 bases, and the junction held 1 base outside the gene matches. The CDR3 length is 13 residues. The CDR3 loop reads CASSSGLANEQFF. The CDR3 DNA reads TGTGCCAGCAGCTCGGGACTAGCGAATGAGCAGTTCTTC.

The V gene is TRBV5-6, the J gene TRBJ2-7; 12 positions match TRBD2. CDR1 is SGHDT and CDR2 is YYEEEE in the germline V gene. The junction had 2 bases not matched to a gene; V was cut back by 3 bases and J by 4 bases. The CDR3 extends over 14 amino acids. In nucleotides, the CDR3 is TGTGCCAGCAGCTGGACTAGCGGGATTTACGAGCAGTACTTC. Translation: CASSWTSGIYEQYF.

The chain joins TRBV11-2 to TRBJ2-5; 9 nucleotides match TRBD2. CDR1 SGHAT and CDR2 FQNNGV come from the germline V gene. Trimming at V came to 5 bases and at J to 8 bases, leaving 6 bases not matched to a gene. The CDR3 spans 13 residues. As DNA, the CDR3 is TGTGCCAGCAGCCGACCGGGACTAGCCACCCAGTACTTC. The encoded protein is CASSRPGLATQYF.

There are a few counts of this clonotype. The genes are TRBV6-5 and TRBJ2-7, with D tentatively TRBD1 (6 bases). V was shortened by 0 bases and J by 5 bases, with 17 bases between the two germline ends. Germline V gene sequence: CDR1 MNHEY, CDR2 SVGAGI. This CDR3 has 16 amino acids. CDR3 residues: CASSYSMAGVGNEQYF. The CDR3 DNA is TGTGCCAGCAGTTACTCGATGGCAGGGGTCGGAAACGAGCAGTACTTC.

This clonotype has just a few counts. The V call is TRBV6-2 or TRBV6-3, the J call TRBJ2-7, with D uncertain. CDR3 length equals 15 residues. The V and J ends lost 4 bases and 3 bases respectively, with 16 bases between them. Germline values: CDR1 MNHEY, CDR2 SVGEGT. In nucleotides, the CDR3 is TGTGCCAGCAGTTCACCCGACTGGATCGTCTACGAGCAGTACTTC. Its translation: CASSSPDWIVYEQYF.

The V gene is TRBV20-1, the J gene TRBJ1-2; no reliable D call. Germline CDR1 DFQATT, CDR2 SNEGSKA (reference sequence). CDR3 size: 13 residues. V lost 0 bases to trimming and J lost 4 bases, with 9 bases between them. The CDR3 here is CSARDNRGYGYTF. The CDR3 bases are TGCAGTGCTAGAGATAACCGGGGCTATGGCTACACCTTC.

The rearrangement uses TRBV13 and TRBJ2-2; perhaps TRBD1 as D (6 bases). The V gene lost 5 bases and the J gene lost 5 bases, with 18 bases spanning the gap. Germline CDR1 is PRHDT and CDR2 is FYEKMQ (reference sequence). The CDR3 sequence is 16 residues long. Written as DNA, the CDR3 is TGTGCCAGCAGCCCAAGTCCCGGGACATATACCGGGGAGCTGTTTTTT. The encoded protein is CASSPSPGTYTGELFF.

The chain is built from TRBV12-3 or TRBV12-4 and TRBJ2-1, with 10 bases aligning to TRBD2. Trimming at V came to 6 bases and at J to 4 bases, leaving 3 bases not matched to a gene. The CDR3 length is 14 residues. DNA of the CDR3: TGTGCCAGCAGGCCTAGCGGGGGATACAATGAGCAGTTCTTC. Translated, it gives CASRPSGGYNEQFF.

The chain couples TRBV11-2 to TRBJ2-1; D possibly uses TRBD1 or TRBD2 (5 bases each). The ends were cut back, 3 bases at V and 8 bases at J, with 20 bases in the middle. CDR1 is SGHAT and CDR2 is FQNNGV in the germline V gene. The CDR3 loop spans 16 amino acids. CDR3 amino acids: CASSFPPDLGDDEQFF. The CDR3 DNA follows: TGTGCCAGCAGCTTTCCTCCAGATTTGGGGGACGATGAGCAGTTCTTC.

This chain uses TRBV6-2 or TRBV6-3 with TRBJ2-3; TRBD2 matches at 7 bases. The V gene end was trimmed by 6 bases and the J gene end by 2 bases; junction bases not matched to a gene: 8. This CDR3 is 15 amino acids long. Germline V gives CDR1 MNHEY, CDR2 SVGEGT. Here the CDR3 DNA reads TGTGCCAGCAGGCAGATACTAGCGACCACAGATACGCAGTATTTT. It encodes CASRQILATTDTQYF.

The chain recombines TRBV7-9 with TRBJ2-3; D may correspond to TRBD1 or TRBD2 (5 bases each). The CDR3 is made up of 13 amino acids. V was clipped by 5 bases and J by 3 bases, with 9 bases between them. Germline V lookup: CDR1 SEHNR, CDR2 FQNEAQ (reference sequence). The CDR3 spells CASSLGTTDTQYF. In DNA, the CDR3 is TGTGCCAGCAGCCTAGGGACGACAGATACGCAGTATTTT.